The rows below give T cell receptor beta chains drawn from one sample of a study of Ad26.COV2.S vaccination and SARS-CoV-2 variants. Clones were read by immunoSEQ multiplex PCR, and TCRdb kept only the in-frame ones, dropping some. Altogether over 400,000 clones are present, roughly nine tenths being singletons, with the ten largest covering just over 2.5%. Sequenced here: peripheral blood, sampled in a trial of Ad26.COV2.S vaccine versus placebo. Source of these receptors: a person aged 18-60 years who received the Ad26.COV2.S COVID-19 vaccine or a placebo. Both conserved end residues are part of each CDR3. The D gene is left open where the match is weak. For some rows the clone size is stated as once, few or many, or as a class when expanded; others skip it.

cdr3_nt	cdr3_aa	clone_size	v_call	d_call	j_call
TGTGCCAGCACCCCTGGCCGGCGAGGTGAAAAACTGTTTTTT	CASTPGRRGEKLFF	NA	TRBV7-9	NA	TRBJ1-4
TGCGCCAGCAGCCAAGCGAGTGGCCGAATGGTCTACACCTTC	CASSQASGRMVYTF	NA	TRBV4-3	NA	TRBJ1-2
TGTGCCAGCAGCCAAGATTGGGGAGAAGGGGTCAACACTGAAGCTTTCTTT	CASSQDWGEGVNTEAFF	NA	TRBV4-2	NA	TRBJ1-1
TGTGCTAGTGGTTTGGCCCTTGGGGGGGCGACTTATAGCAATCAGCCCCAGCATTTT	CASGLALGGATYSNQPQHF	NA	TRBV12-5	NA	TRBJ1-5
TGTGCCAGCAGCTTGTTGCACAGGGTTAACACCGGGGAGCTGTTTTTT	CASSLLHRVNTGELFF	few	TRBV5-6	NA	TRBJ2-2
TGTGCCAGCAGTTTCCAGGGGAACTCTGGAAACACCATATATTTT	CASSFQGNSGNTIYF	few	TRBV28	NA	TRBJ1-3
TGTGCCAGCAGCTTGGGTGGTCACTATGGCTACACCTTC	CASSLGGHYGYTF	NA	TRBV5-6	NA	TRBJ1-2
TGTGCCAGCAGAGCCTCGACAGGGATCTATGGCTACACCTTC	CASRASTGIYGYTF	NA	TRBV27	TRBD1	TRBJ1-2
TGTGCCAGCAGTTACACATCGGCGGGGCAGCCCCAGCATTTT	CASSYTSAGQPQHF	once	TRBV6-2/TRBV6-3	NA	TRBJ1-5
TGTGCCAGCAGCGGACAGGGGGGGAATCAAGAGACCCAGTACTTC	CASSGQGGNQETQYF	NA	TRBV5-4	TRBD1	TRBJ2-5
TGTGCCAGCAGGGGATTAAACACTGAAGCTTTCTTT	CASRGLNTEAFF	NA	TRBV5-6	NA	TRBJ1-1
TGTGCCAGCAGGGCCCCGGGGGCCGGGGAGCTGTTTTTT	CASRAPGAGELFF	NA	TRBV6-5	NA	TRBJ2-2
TGTGCCGGCAGAATTGCCGCCGATAATTCACCCCTCCACTTT	CAGRIAADNSPLHF	few	TRBV6-6	NA	TRBJ1-6
TGTGCCAGCAGCTTCCGATTCGGGGATACGCAGTATTTT	CASSFRFGDTQYF	NA	TRBV7-3	NA	TRBJ2-3
TGTGCCAGCAGCTTAGGGTTCAATGAGCAGTTCTTC	CASSLGFNEQFF	NA	TRBV11-3	NA	TRBJ2-1
TGTGCCAGCAGTTTAGTGGGGGCGGGCTACACCTTC	CASSLVGAGYTF	NA	TRBV12-3/TRBV12-4	NA	TRBJ1-2
TGTGCCAGCTGGGACAGACGAAACACCGGGGAGCTGTTTTTT	CASWDRRNTGELFF	NA	TRBV11-2	TRBD1	TRBJ2-2
TGCGCCAGCGGACGAGGACTAGGACTAGCGTACAATGAGCAGTTCTTC	CASGRGLGLAYNEQFF	NA	TRBV5-1	TRBD2	TRBJ2-1
TGTGCCAGCAGCCAGGCGCTCAATACTTATCAGCCCCAGCATTTT	CASSQALNTYQPQHF	NA	TRBV4-2	NA	TRBJ1-5
TGTGCCAGCAGATTACAGGGGAATAATTCACCCCTCCACTTT	CASRLQGNNSPLHF	NA	TRBV28	TRBD1	TRBJ1-6
TGTGCCAGCAGCGTAGACCCGCTTGTTACTACCGGGGAGCTGTTTTTT	CASSVDPLVTTGELFF	NA	TRBV9	NA	TRBJ2-2
TGCGCCAGCAGCTTGGTGGGCGGACAAACCAATCAGCCCCAGCATTTT	CASSLVGGQTNQPQHF	NA	TRBV5-1	NA	TRBJ1-5
TGTGCCAGCAGCCAATGGTTTGGCGGGGAGCAGTACTTC	CASSQWFGGEQYF	NA	TRBV14	NA	TRBJ2-7
TGTGCCAGCAGCCATACCGGGACAGGGGACGGGGAGCTGTTTTTT	CASSHTGTGDGELFF	NA	TRBV7-2	TRBD1	TRBJ2-2
TGTGCCAGCTCACCGGGGACAGCTAACTATGGCTACACCTTC	CASSPGTANYGYTF	NA	TRBV18	TRBD1	TRBJ1-2
TGTGCCAGCAATAGGGGGGAGGATACGCAGTATTTT	CASNRGEDTQYF	NA	TRBV9	NA	TRBJ2-3
TGTGCCAGCAGTTACTCGATGGTGACGGGAGGAGAGACCCAGTACTTC	CASSYSMVTGGETQYF	NA	TRBV6-5	TRBD2	TRBJ2-5
TGTGCCAGCAGCTCGACAGATACGCAGTATTTT	CASSSTDTQYF	NA	TRBV7-9	NA	TRBJ2-3
TGTGCCAGCAGTACGCGGGACACCTCCTACGAGCAGTACTTC	CASSTRDTSYEQYF	NA	TRBV6-5	NA	TRBJ2-7
TGTGCCAGCAGTCCAACAGGACAGCAGAACACTGAAGCTTTCTTT	CASSPTGQQNTEAFF	NA	TRBV7-2	NA	TRBJ1-1
TGCAGCGCCGGGCCTTGGGGGACCCAGTACTTC	CSAGPWGTQYF	NA	TRBV29-1	NA	TRBJ2-5
TGTGCCACCAGGGGACAGGGGTCGTACGAGCAGTACTTC	CATRGQGSYEQYF	NA	TRBV15	TRBD1	TRBJ2-7
TGCGCCAGCAGCCAGGGGGCGCGTCTCGGCTACACCTTC	CASSQGARLGYTF	NA	TRBV4-1	NA	TRBJ1-2
TGTGCCAGCTCACTTATACAGGGTTTCGGAATTACCATATATTTT	CASSLIQGFGITIYF	NA	TRBV18	NA	TRBJ1-3
TGTGCCAGCAGTTACCTAGGATGGGATGAGCAGTTCTTC	CASSYLGWDEQFF	NA	TRBV6-5	NA	TRBJ2-1
TGTGCCATCAGTGAGTCGAAGGGGTGGAGCACTGAAGCTTTCTTT	CAISESKGWSTEAFF	once	TRBV10-3	NA	TRBJ1-1
TGCAGTGCTGCCGGGCCTACGGGGGCTTTCTTT	CSAAGPTGAFF	NA	TRBV20-1	NA	TRBJ1-1
TGTGCCACCATAGGACCGTACAATGAGCAGTTCTTC	CATIGPYNEQFF	NA	TRBV6-5	NA	TRBJ2-1
TGTGCCAGCAGTGAAAAGGGACAGGGCGGTGAAAAACTGTTTTTT	CASSEKGQGGEKLFF	NA	TRBV2	TRBD1	TRBJ1-4